Described below is a single T cell receptor (beta chain) sequence and its context. This entry is derived from a study of blood T cell repertoires in COVID-19. Study information: Sites across the United States, Italy and Spain contributed samples from acute and convalescent COVID-19. In each case, the material was cDNA or gDNA derived from T cells, B-cell-depleted T cells, or PBMCs.

As handled by the study authors: Reference gene primer amplification gave estimated nucleated cell counts. Using immunoSEQ multiplex PCR, the repertoire was profiled, and TCRdb retains in-frame clones only, with some absent. Clone size and V and J calls were adopted from that table, with D and trimming inferred from the DNA. The table includes under 150,000 clones, around 84% detected once. Germline V gives CDR1 GTSNPN, CDR2 SVGIG (reference sequence). V gave up 2 bases and J gave up 7 bases, with 11 bases separating them. The CDR3 has 13 residues. This TCR derives from a man in his 60s with active or convalescent COVID-19. The chain couples TRBV30 to TRBJ2-2, with D unclear. The sequenced sample consisted of peripheral blood. The CDR3 loop is CAWSLVRGGELFF. DNA of the CDR3: TGTGCCTGGAGTCTTGTCCGCGGCGGGGAGCTGTTTTTT.